These 8 T cell receptor beta chains share one sample of origin, sequenced in a study of cytomegalovirus exposure and HLA in healthy donors. 60 Vbeta and 13 Jbeta primers were used in PCR. Only in-frame clones appear in the TCRdb table, and some are missing; sequencing was by immunoSEQ multiplex PCR. The table has under 200,000 clones, about three quarters seen once. The sample comprised PBMCs. The receptors stem from a woman aged 40 to 55 in good health and CMV-seropositive.

V and J are TRBV15 and TRBJ1-5; the D is unclear. The length of the CDR3 is 12 residues. CDR1 LNHNV and CDR2 YYDKDF come from the germline V gene (reference sequence). V dropped 0 bases and J dropped 11 bases, with 8 bases sitting between them. The CDR3 DNA sequence: TGTGCCACCAGCAGAGATTGGGCGACCCAGCATTTT. The encoded protein is CATSRDWATQHF.

The chain recombines TRBV7-9 with TRBJ1-1; D perhaps matches TRBD1 (6 bases). The V gene lost 10 bases and the J gene lost 3 bases, with 18 bases spanning the gap. There are 14 residues in the CDR3. The germline CDR1 and CDR2 sequences are SEHNR and FQNEAQ (reference sequence). The CDR3 reads CANSKQGMDTEAFF. CDR3 sequence (DNA): TGTGCCAACAGTAAACAGGGTATGGACACTGAAGCTTTCTTT. Drawing the rest from reference TRBV7-9 and TRBJ1-1, the complete variable domain is DTGVSQNPRHKITKRGQNVTFRCDPISEHNRLYWYRQTLGQGPEFLTYFQNEAQLEKSRLLSDRFSAERPKGSFSTLEIQRTEQGDSAMYLCANSKQGMDTEAFFGQGTRLTVV.

This chain links TRBV2 with TRBJ1-4; 7 bases agree with TRBD1. The junction had 5 bases not matched to a gene; V was cut back by 8 bases and J by 5 bases. Per the germline V gene, CDR1 is SNHLY and CDR2 is FYNNEI. CDR3 size: 13 residues. CDR3 amino acids: CASATGANEKLFF. DNA of the CDR3: TGTGCCAGCGCTACAGGGGCGAATGAAAAACTGTTTTTT.

The chain links TRBV6-6 to TRBJ2-7; no definite D call. Between the trimmed V and J ends, which lost 0 bases and 3 bases, there was a span of 9 bases. Looked up from germline, CDR1 is MNHNY and CDR2 is SVGAGI (reference sequence). This CDR3 contains 14 residues. The CDR3 spells CASSYSTRHYEQYF. CDR3 DNA: TGTGCCAGCAGTTACTCGACCAGGCACTACGAGCAGTACTTC.

J is TRBJ1-3 and V is TRBV2; unclear D gene. Germline CDR1 and CDR2: SNHLY and FYNNEI. The CDR3 has 17 residues. V lost 8 bases, J lost 0 bases, and 20 bases lay in between. The CDR3 DNA follows: TGTGCCAGCCTGCTGGAGGGCGTTGTGATCTCTGGAAACACCATATATTTT. Amino acid sequence: CASLLEGVVISGNTIYF.

The sample holds a few counts of this clone. The chain uses TRBV5-1 and TRBJ2-5; 10 nucleotides align to TRBD2. Germline V gives CDR1 SGHRS, CDR2 YFSETQ. V trimming: 4 bases; J trimming: 4 bases; junction bases outside the gene matches: 4. The CDR3 is 14 amino acids. The CDR3 DNA is TGCGCCAGCAGCCCCGAGCGGGAGGGAGAGACCCAGTACTTC. Translated: CASSPEREGETQYF.

The V gene is TRBV28, the J gene TRBJ1-2, with 7 bases fitting TRBD1. Per the germline V gene, CDR1 is MDHEN and CDR2 is SYDVKM. With V trimmed by 7 bases and J by 7 bases, 6 bases remained unmatched. The CDR3 is 12 residues long. The chain's CDR3 is CASTRGLTGYTF. As DNA, the CDR3 is TGTGCCAGCACGAGGGGGCTTACTGGCTACACCTTC.

J is TRBJ2-7 and V is TRBV30, with 9 bases fitting TRBD1. Losses at the gene ends were 0 bases for V and 4 bases for J; bases not matched to a gene: 1. Germline-derived CDR1 and CDR2 are GTSNPN and SVGIG (reference sequence). This CDR3 comprises 13 residues. CDR3 sequence: CAWSVQGAYEQYF. CDR3 in DNA: TGTGCCTGGAGTGTACAGGGGGCGTACGAGCAGTACTTC. Full variable domain (remainder filled in from reference TRBV30 and TRBJ2-7): SQTIHQWPATLVQPVGSPLSLECTVEGTSNPNLYWYRQAAGRGLQLLFYSVGIGQISSEVPQNLSASRPQDRQFILSSKKLLLSDSGFYLCAWSVQGAYEQYFGPGTRLTVT.